This T cell receptor (beta chain) was sequenced in a study of blood T cell repertoires in COVID-19. Using immunoSEQ multiplex PCR, the repertoire was profiled, and TCRdb retains in-frame clones only, with some absent. The data show hundreds of thousands of clones, around nine tenths seen once. The J segment lost 5 bases and the V segment lost 7 bases, leaving 9 bases of the junction unmatched. Germline loops: CDR1 LGHDT, CDR2 YNNKEL (reference sequence). The CDR3 has 15 residues. This receptor was obtained from a woman in her twenties or thirties who had recovered from COVID-19. The source material was PBMCs or T cells enriched from blood (not recorded which). The chain couples TRBV3-1 (or the pseudogene TRBV3-2) to TRBJ1-5; 9 positions agree with TRBD1. The CDR3 DNA reads TGTGCCAGCACCGCGGACAGGGGCCAGGATCAGCCCCAGCATTTT. Translation gives CASTADRGQDQPQHF.